This T cell receptor beta chain was profiled in a study of blood T cells in healthy people across ages. There are 15 residues in the CDR3. The second PCR ran roughly 7 to 12 cycles with a sample-barcoded 5' primer and J-beta primers. TCRdb fed the 5' RACE reads into MiXCR, producing one record per CDR3 protein. The sample shows about 970,000 distinct CDR3 sequences, roughly 51% of them seen only once. A few counts support this clonotype. The receptor comes from a woman aged 55-69 years in good health. The sample was blood. The chain joins TRBV21-1 to TRBJ1-2; the DNA was not compared with TRBD1, the D call given in the table. TRBV21-1 is flagged as a pseudogene. This chain's CDR3 is CASSKCWDRGKGYTF. DNA for the CDR3: TGTGCCAGCAGCAAATGTTGGGACAGGGGTAAAGGCTACACCTTC.